A single sample is the source of the 30 T cell receptor beta chains below, sequenced in a study of low-dose radiotherapy and immunotherapy resistance in tumors. cDNA synthesis used a TRAV/TRBV-specific primer set for both chains. With a V-primer adapter and a constant-region primer, TCRs were amplified for 20 PCR cycles. TCRdb re-called the reads with MiXCR, one entry per CDR3 protein. The data hold 35,000 to 50,000 distinct CDR3 sequences, with around a third observed a single time. Time point in this sample: before trial treatment. The sample consisted of PBMCs, taken before treatment. These receptors originate from a male donor with gallbladder cancer.

A word on this clonotype: Given a far larger clone just one base away, this is likely a sequencing read error. The chain recombines TRBV6-1 with TRBJ2-5; 9 positions agree with TRBD2. After removal of 7 bases from V and 11 bases from J, the junction contained 14 bases not matched to a gene. The germline CDR1 and CDR2 sequences are MNHNS and SASEGT. CDR3 length: 14 amino acids. In DNA form, the CDR3 reads TGTGCCAGCATTTTAGCGGGGGCGTACAATGAGCAGTACTTC. Amino acid sequence: CASILAGAYNEQYF.

This clonotype is judged medium-sized (0.01 to 0.1%). This rearrangement joins TRBV28 to TRBJ2-7, with D perhaps matching TRBD1 or TRBD2 (5 bases each). The germline V gene encodes CDR1 MDHEN and CDR2 SYDVKM. V lost 7 bases to trimming and J lost 6 bases, with 13 bases between them. The CDR3 is 12 amino acids. CDR3 protein: CASTGAGGEQYF. The CDR3 nucleotides read TGTGCCAGCACCGGGGCAGGTGGCGAGCAGTACTTC.

This clonotype was counted ten times or more. The CDR3 loop is CASSFTRGVGELFF. CDR3 bases: TGTGCCAGCAGTTTCACTCGGGGAGTCGGGGAGCTGTTTTTT. The rearrangement joins TRBV12-3 or TRBV12-4 to TRBJ2-2; D is possibly TRBD2 (5 bases). The CDR3 sequence is 14 residues long. The V end was cut by 3 bases, the J end by 7 bases, with 12 bases between.

V and J are TRBV19 and TRBJ2-7; 8 bases agree with TRBD2. The CDR3 sequence is 15 residues long. Trimming at V came to 3 bases and at J to 2 bases, leaving 6 bases not matched to a gene. CDR1 is LNHDA and CDR2 is SQIVND in the germline V gene (reference sequence). CDR3 protein: CASSIQAGVTYEQYF. DNA of the CDR3: TGTGCCAGTAGTATTCAAGCGGGAGTAACCTACGAGCAGTACTTC.

The rearrangement links TRBV10-2 to TRBJ2-3, with 13 bases that match TRBD2. With 7 bases clipped from V and 4 bases from J, the junction kept 8 bases outside the gene matches. CDR1 WSHSY and CDR2 SAAADI come from the germline V gene. CDR3 length: 16 amino acids. CDR3 residues: CASTLGLAGWADTQYF. CDR3 bases: TGCGCCAGCACCCTGGGACTAGCGGGATGGGCAGATACGCAGTATTTT.

About this clonotype itself: With only one base between it and a far larger clone, this is likely a read error. The chain recombines TRBV6-5 with TRBJ2-4, with 8 nucleotides matching TRBD1. This CDR3 comprises 15 residues. The germline gives CDR1 MNHEY, CDR2 SVGAGI. Trimming at V came to 5 bases and at J to 8 bases, leaving 11 bases not matched to a gene. The DNA of the CDR3 is TGTGCCAGCAGTCAACCGGACAGGGTGTCACACATTCAGTACTTC. Encoded protein: CASSQPDRVSHIQYF.

This clonotype was detected many times. This chain joins TRBV2 and TRBJ2-1, with a tentative D call TRBD1 (6 bases). V shed 4 bases and J shed 1 base, with 11 bases lying between them. Germline loops: CDR1 SNHLY, CDR2 FYNNEI. The CDR3 sequence is 15 residues long. Here the CDR3 reads CASSGGRGSYNEQFF. CDR3 nucleotide sequence: TGTGCCAGCAGTGGGGGGCGAGGTTCCTACAATGAGCAGTTCTTC.

With respect to this clonotype: Given a far larger clone just one base away, this is likely a sequencing read error. The genes are TRBV7-6 and TRBJ2-5; 13 bases line up with TRBD2. CDR1 and CDR2 from the germline V gene are SGHVS and FNYEAQ. The CDR3 is 14 amino acids. Germline trimming cut 5 bases from V and 11 bases from J; bases unmatched to any gene: 8. The CDR3 sequence: CASSVLAGGGEQYF. The CDR3 nucleotides read TGTGCCAGCAGCGTACTAGCGGGGGGGGGTGAGCAGTACTTC. The entire variable domain, with the rest obtained from reference TRBV7-6 and TRBJ2-5, is as follows: GAGVSQSPRYKVTKRGQDVALRCDPISGHVSLYWYRQALGQGPEFLTYFNYEAQQDKSGLPNDRFSAERPEGSISTLTIQRTEQRDSAMYRCASSVLAGGGEQYFGPGTRLLVL.

This clonotype showed up many times. The chain is built from TRBV7-3 and TRBJ2-3, with 7 bases aligning to TRBD2. With V trimmed by 6 bases and J by 11 bases, 20 bases remained unmatched. Looked up from germline, CDR1 is SGHTA and CDR2 is FQGTGA. The CDR3 totals 16 residues. The CDR3 region is CASSPGGRGATGGQYF. The CDR3 DNA reads TGTGCCAGCAGTCCGGGAGGTAGGGGAGCCACAGGAGGGCAGTATTTT.

To note about this clonotype: One base separates it from a far larger clone, so it is likely a read error. The chain links TRBV6-2 or TRBV6-3 to TRBJ2-7; D tentatively reads TRBD1 or TRBD2 (6 bases each). CDR3 size: 15 residues. V was pared by 8 bases and J by 2 bases, with 19 bases between. CDR1 and CDR2 (germline): MNHEY, SVGEGT. Here the CDR3 DNA reads TGTGCCAGCGGTGATCGGGGGCGTGCTGCCTACGAGCAGTACTTC. Translated: CASGDRGRAAYEQYF.

This chain joins TRBV4-3 and TRBJ1-2; 8 nucleotides agree with TRBD1. CDR1 LGHNA and CDR2 YSLEER come from the germline V gene. Trimming at V came to 3 bases and at J to 8 bases, leaving 8 bases not matched to a gene. CDR3 size: 14 residues. CDR3 nucleotide sequence: TGCGCCAGCAGCCAGCTTGGACAGGGCGACGGCTACACCTTC. Protein: CASSQLGQGDGYTF.

This clonotype turned up a few times. The J gene is TRBJ2-7, the V gene TRBV6-8; possibly TRBD2 for D (5 bases). With 7 bases removed from V and 7 bases from J, the gap between germline ends came to 11 bases. The CDR3 runs 11 residues. CDR1 MNHGY and CDR2 SAAAGT come from the germline V gene. CDR3 sequence (DNA): TGTGCCAGCACCGACGGCGGGGAGCAGTACTTC. Protein sequence: CASTDGGEQYF.

The V gene is TRBV27, the J gene TRBJ1-2, with D uncertain. Trimming left V 6 bases short and J 8 bases short, with 16 bases between. The V gene's germline CDR1 is MNHEY and CDR2 SMNVEV (reference sequence). This CDR3 contains 13 residues. CDR3 bases: TGTGCCAGCAGCCCCCCGTCTGGTTCGGGCTACACCTTC. Protein: CASSPPSGSGYTF.

Regarding this clonotype: It differs at one base from a far larger clone, so likely a read error. The gene calls are TRBV9 and TRBJ2-3; D perhaps matches TRBD2 (6 bases). From germline, CDR1 is SGDLS and CDR2 YYNGEE. Trimming took off 9 bases at V and 6 bases at J, with 20 bases between the two ends. The CDR3 sequence is 14 residues long. The CDR3 region has the DNA TGTGCCACCAGGTCCGGTGGAGGGGCTGATACGCAGTATTTT. Amino acid sequence: CATRSGGGADTQYF. The complete variable domain, with remaining parts taken from reference TRBV9 and TRBJ2-3, reads DSGVTQTPKHLITATGQRVTLRCSPRSGDLSVYWYQQSLDQGLQFLIQYYNGEERAKGNILERFSAQQFPDLHSELNLSSLELGDSALYFCATRSGGGADTQYFGPGTRLTVL.

Notes on this clonotype: A far larger clone lies a single base away; this is likely a read error. This sequence joins TRBV3-1 and TRBJ2-7; unclear D gene. Germline V gives CDR1 LGHDT, CDR2 YNNKEL (reference sequence). The ends were cut back, 0 bases at V and 7 bases at J, with 10 bases in the middle. The CDR3 spans 13 residues. The CDR3 here is CASSQDPTYEQYF. CDR3 sequence (DNA): TGTGCCAGCAGCCAAGATCCGACGTATGAGCAGTACTTC.

The chain carries TRBV14 and TRBJ2-7, with a possible D match to TRBD2 (6 bases). In germline, CDR1 is SGHDN, CDR2 FVKESK. This CDR3 is built from 17 residues. V was cut by 1 base and J by 1 base, with 17 bases left in between. The CDR3 bases are TGTGCCAGCAGCCAAGTGTCTAGGGCAGGGACTTCCTACGAGCAGTACTTC. Translating gives CASSQVSRAGTSYEQYF. Full variable domain (missing parts from reference TRBV14 and TRBJ2-7): EAGVTQFPSHSVIEKGQTVTLRCDPISGHDNLYWYRRVMGKEIKFLLHFVKESKQDESGMPNNRFLAERTGGTYSTLKVQPAELEDSGVYFCASSQVSRAGTSYEQYFGPGTRLTVT.

This clonotype was seen more than once but under ten times. A far bigger clonotype differs at one base, so this is likely a read error. This chain links TRBV5-3 with TRBJ2-5; D is possibly TRBD1 or TRBD2 (5 bases each). TRBV5-3 is designated an ORF whose function remains uncertain. Trimming pared 8 bases from V and 11 bases from J, leaving 31 bases between. The CDR3 covers 16 residues. In DNA form, the CDR3 reads TGTGCCAGCAGCGAAGGGGCGGACTTCTCCTACAATGAGCAGTACTTC. Encoded protein: CASSEGADFSYNEQYF.

This clonotype is categorized as medium-sized. This chain uses TRBV28 with TRBJ2-1; D not resolved. Germline lookup yields CDR1 MDHEN and CDR2 SYDVKM. CDR3 length: 16 residues. The V and J ends lost 5 bases and 3 bases respectively, with 17 bases between them. For the CDR3, the DNA is TGTGCCAGCAGTCCAGCCTCCACGCTAGACTACAATGAGCAGTTCTTC. It translates to CASSPASTLDYNEQFF.

This clonotype was seen at least ten times. V and J are TRBV4-1 and TRBJ2-7, with a weak D call TRBD1 (6 bases). Trimming stripped 2 bases from V and 2 bases from J, with 13 bases between. The CDR3 has 15 residues. Germline CDR1 and CDR2: MGHRA and YSYEKL. This CDR3 reads CASSQPGQTTYEQYF. CDR3 sequence (DNA): TGCGCCAGCAGCCAACCCGGACAGACTACCTACGAGCAGTACTTC.

This clonotype has a count of ten or more. The germline gene is not matched at one end of the junction; a read error may be the cause. The rearrangement joins TRBV5-1 to TRBJ2-3; D is undetermined. CDR3 length: 13 residues. Germline V gene sequence: CDR1 SGHRS, CDR2 YFSETQ. The CDR3 DNA is TGTGCCAGCAGCTTGGCCGCGGAAGATACGCAGTATTTT. Residues: CASSLAAEDTQYF.

This clonotype was observed many times. The chain carries TRBV3-1 and TRBJ2-7; D call uncertain. The CDR3 is made up of 14 amino acids. The germline V gene has CDR1 LGHDT and CDR2 YNNKEL (reference sequence). V was cut by 5 bases and J by 3 bases, with 14 bases left in between. DNA for the CDR3: TGTGCCAGCAGCTTCTCGGATCCTTTCTACGAGCAGTACTTC. This gives the protein CASSFSDPFYEQYF.

This clonotype was picked up many times. The chain combines TRBV18 with TRBJ1-3; D gene uncertain. CDR1 is KGHSH and CDR2 is LQKENI in the germline V gene. The CDR3 contains 14 residues. V lost 2 bases and J lost 4, with 9 bases in between. The CDR3 reads CASSPVGDGNTIYF. In DNA, the CDR3 is TGTGCCAGCTCACCAGTTGGAGACGGAAACACCATATATTTT.

This clonotype was picked up many times. This chain uses TRBV28 with TRBJ2-7; D may be TRBD2 (5 bases). The CDR3 length is 13 residues. Trimming stripped 5 bases from V and 6 bases from J, with 14 bases between. Per germline, CDR1 MDHEN and CDR2 SYDVKM. The CDR3 bases are TGTGCCAGCAGTATAGGCGTTGGGAGCGAGCAGTACTTC. It yields the protein CASSIGVGSEQYF.

This clonotype has ten or more counts. The chain carries TRBV27 and TRBJ2-2; D gene ambiguous. Germline V gene lookup returns CDR1 MNHEY and CDR2 SMNVEV (reference sequence). V was shortened by 6 bases and J by 0 bases, with 8 bases between the two germline ends. The CDR3 spans 14 residues. The CDR3 region is CASSFLPNTGELFF. CDR3 nucleotide sequence: TGTGCCAGCAGCTTCCTTCCGAACACCGGGGAGCTGTTTTTT.

The V call is TRBV3-1, the J call TRBJ1-1; no reliable D call. There are 16 residues in the CDR3. The germline gives CDR1 LGHDT, CDR2 YNNKEL (reference sequence). Trimming removed 4 bases at V and 2 bases at J, with 17 bases between. The DNA for the CDR3 is TGTGCCAGCAGCCCCCGGAGGAGGACGCCAAACACTGAAGCTTTCTTT. Residues: CASSPRRRTPNTEAFF.

This chain joins TRBV3-1 and TRBJ2-5, with TRBD2 identical over 7 bases. V lost 6 bases and J lost 2; bases outside the gene matches: 6. Germline CDR1 is LGHDT and CDR2 is YNNKEL (reference sequence). The length of the CDR3 is 14 residues. In DNA form, the CDR3 reads TGTGCCAGCAGTCAACCGGGGGGACAAGAGACCCAGTACTTC. Translated: CASSQPGGQETQYF.

This clonotype appeared many times. This chain joins TRBV29-1 and TRBJ2-3, with 14 bases lining up with TRBD2. The CDR3 extends over 16 amino acids. Germline V CDR1 and CDR2: SQVTM, ANQGSEA. V shed 5 bases and J 4 bases; nucleotides not matched to a gene: 8. This CDR3 reads CSVPGTSGSFADTQYF. The DNA of the CDR3 is TGCAGCGTTCCCGGGACTAGCGGGAGTTTTGCAGATACGCAGTATTTT.

The rearrangement links TRBV3-1 to TRBJ1-3; 12 bases match TRBD1. This CDR3 comprises 18 residues. Trimming took 4 bases from V and 1 from J; bases not matched to a gene: 8. Germline V CDR1 and CDR2: LGHDT, YNNKEL (reference sequence). The CDR3 nucleotides read TGTGCCAGCAGCCGAGATGTGGGACAGGGGGCGTCTGGAAACACCATATATTTT. Residues: CASSRDVGQGASGNTIYF.

This clonotype was seen ten or more times. The V call is TRBV20-1, the J call TRBJ2-7, with 12 bases aligning to TRBD2. J gave up 1 base and V 4 bases, and 8 bases lay outside the gene matches. Germline lookup yields CDR1 DFQATT and CDR2 SNEGSKA (reference sequence). This CDR3 is built from 16 residues. The CDR3 DNA reads TGCAGTGCTATTAGACTAGCGGGAGATATGTCCTACGAGCAGTACTTC. This gives the protein CSAIRLAGDMSYEQYF.

This clonotype was counted many times. This chain links TRBV12-3 or TRBV12-4 with TRBJ2-4; D possibly matches TRBD1 or TRBD2 (5 bases each). This CDR3 spans 12 amino acids. Trimming left V 6 bases short and J 5 bases short, with 8 bases between. CDR3 DNA sequence: TGTGCCAGCAGGATGGGACAAAACATTCAGTACTTC. It translates to CASRMGQNIQYF.